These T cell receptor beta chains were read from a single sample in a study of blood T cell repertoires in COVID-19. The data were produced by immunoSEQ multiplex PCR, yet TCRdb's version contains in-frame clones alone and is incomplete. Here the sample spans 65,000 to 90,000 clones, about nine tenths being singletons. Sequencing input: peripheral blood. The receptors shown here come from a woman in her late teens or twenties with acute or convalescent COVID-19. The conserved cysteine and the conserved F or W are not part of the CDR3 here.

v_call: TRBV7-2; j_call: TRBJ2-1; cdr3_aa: ASSPKRGSNNEQF
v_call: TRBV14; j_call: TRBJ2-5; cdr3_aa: ASSQSGRTQY
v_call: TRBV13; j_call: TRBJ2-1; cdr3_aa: ASSPVSGGQF
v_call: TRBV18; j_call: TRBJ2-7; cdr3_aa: ASSPPGSYEQY
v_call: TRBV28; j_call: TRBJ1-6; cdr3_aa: ASSPAGGTNSPLH
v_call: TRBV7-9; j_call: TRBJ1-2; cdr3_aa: ASSLGGTESNYGYT
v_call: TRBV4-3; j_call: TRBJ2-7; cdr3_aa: ASSQNLAASSYEQY
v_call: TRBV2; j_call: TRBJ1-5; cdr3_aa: ASRGDRGSNQPQH
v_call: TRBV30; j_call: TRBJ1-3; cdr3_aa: AISGSGNTIY
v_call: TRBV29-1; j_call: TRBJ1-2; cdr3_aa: SVREGQTYYGYT
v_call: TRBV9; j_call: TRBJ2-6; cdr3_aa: ASSGDRTSGANVLT
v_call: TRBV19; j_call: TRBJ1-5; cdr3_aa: ASRISSGGEGQPQH
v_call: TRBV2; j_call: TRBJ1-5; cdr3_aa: ASRGQTNQPQH
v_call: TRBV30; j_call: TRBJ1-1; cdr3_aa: AWSADRATEAF
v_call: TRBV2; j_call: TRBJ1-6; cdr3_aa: ASRLSSYNSPLH
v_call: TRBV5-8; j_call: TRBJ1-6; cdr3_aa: ASSLDGRHLSPLH
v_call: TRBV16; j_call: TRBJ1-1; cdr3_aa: ASSQLRGNTEAF
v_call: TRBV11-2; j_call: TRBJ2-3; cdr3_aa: ASSYGTGQGLVDTQY
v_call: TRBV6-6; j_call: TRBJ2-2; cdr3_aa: ASRESTGELF
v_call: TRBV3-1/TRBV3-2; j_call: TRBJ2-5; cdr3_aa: ASSQGLAGGSQETQY
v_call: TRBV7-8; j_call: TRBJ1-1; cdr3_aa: ASSLEIRTEAF
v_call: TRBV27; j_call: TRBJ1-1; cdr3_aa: ASSPGGWSAEAF
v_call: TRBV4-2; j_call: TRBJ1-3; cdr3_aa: ASSRVPSGGENTIY
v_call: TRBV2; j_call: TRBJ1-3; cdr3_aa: ASSAAPTRGNTIY
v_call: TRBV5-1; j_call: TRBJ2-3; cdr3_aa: ASSLVLAGTDTQY
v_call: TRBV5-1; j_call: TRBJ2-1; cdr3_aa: ASSEDTGSYNEQF
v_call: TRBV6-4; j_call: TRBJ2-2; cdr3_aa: ASKEGATGELF
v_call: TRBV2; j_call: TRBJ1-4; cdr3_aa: ARRDSLNEKLF
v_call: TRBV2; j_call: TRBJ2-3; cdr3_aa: ASRPGQGRGTDTQY
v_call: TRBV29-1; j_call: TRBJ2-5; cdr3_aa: SVVFSEAGLMGTQY
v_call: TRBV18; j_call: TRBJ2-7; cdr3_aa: ASSRTAGTSTYEQY
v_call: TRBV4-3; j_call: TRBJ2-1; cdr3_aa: ASSQEDSGGSSYNEQF
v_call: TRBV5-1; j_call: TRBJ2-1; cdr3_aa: ASSLKPDYYNEQF
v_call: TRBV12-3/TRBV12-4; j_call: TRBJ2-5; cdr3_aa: ASTRNRGETQY
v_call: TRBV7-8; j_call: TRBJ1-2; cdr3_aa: ASSLGGTGGNHGYT
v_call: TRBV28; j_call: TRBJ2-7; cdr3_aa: ASSWGQGGFEQY
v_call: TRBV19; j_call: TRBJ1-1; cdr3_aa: ASSTQDRMNTEAF
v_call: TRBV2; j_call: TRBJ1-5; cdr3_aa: ASRTGSGINQPQH
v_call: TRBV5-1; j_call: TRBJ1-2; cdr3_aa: ASSLWGLHGYT
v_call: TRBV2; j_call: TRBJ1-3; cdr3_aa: ASSPRGPGNTIY
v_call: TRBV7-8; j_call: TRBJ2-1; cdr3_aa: ASSLIIAASSYNEQF
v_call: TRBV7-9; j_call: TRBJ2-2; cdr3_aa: ASSSTGTNTGELF
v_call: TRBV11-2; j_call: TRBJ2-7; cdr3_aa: ASSFALRQDEQY
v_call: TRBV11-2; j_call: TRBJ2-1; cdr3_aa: ASSLQPGQGVYEQF
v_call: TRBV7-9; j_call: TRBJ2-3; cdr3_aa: ASGAASTDTQY
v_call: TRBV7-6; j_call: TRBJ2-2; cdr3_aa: ASSLFSFNINTGELF
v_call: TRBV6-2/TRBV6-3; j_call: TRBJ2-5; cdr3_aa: ASSRGTSGRSETQY
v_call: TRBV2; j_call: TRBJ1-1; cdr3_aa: ASRRGGVNTEAF
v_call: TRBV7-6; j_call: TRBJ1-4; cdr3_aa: ASSPYTDSTNEKLF
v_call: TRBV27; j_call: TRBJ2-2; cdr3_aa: ASTSLGQGAAGELF
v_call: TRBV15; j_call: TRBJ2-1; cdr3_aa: ATSRDSGVVSEQF
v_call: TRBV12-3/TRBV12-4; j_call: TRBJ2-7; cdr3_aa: ASSLSRNYEQY
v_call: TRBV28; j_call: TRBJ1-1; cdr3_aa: ASSLSAPQGGTEAF